This T cell receptor (beta chain) was sequenced for a study of regulatory T cells in long-lasting Graves disease. CDR1 and CDR2 from the germline V gene are MNHEY and SMNVEV (reference sequence). The ends were cut back, 7 bases at V and 7 bases at J, with 14 bases in the middle. CDR3 size: 14 residues. This clonotype was detected many times. Time point described: newly diagnosed GD, antithyroid drugs for less than 3 months. From RNA extracted from PBMCs, the TCR library was made. Through Arm-PCR of CDR3 regions and iRepertoire HTBI primers, TCR beta libraries were built. In TCRdb, the multiplex PCR reads were re-called with MiXCR into one record per CDR3 protein. The profile shows hundreds of thousands of distinct CDR3 sequences, 16% of them singletons. The data also belong to a second study, concerning T cells in Graves' hyperthyroidism and ophthalmopathy.

The chain recombines TRBV27 with TRBJ1-6; possible D gene TRBD1, 5 bases. This material consisted of peripheral blood mononuclear cells (PBMCs), taken at new diagnosis, from a patient treated with antithyroid drugs. The TCR sequence derives from a woman aged 30 to 39 with Graves disease. The CDR3 DNA is TGTGCCAGCAAGGCGGGACTCTTGAATTCACCCCTCCACTTT. Protein product: CASKAGLLNSPLHF.